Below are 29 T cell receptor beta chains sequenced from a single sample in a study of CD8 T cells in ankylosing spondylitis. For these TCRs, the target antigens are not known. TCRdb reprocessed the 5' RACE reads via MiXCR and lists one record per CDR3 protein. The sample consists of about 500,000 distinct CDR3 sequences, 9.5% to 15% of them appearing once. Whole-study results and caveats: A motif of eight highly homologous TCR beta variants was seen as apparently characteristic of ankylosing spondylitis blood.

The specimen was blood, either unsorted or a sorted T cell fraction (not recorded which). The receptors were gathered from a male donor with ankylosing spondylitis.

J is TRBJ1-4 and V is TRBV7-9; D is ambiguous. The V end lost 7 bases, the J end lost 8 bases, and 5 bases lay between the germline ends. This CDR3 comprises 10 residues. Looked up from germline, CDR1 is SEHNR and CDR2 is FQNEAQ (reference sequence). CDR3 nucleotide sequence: TGTGCCAGCAAGGGCGAAAAACTGTTTTTT. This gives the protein CASKGEKLFF.

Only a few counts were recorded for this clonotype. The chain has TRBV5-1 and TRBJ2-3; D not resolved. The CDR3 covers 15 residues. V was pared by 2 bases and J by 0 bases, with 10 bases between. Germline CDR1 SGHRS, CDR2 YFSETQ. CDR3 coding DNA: TGCGCCAGCAGCTTTCTGAAGCCTAGCACAGATACGCAGTATTTT. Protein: CASSFLKPSTDTQYF.

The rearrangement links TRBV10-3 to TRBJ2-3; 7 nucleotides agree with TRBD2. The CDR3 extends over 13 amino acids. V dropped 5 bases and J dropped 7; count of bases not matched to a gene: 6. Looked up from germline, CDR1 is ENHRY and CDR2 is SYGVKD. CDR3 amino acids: CAISQTSTYTQYF. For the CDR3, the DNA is TGTGCCATCAGTCAGACTAGCACTTATACGCAGTATTTT.

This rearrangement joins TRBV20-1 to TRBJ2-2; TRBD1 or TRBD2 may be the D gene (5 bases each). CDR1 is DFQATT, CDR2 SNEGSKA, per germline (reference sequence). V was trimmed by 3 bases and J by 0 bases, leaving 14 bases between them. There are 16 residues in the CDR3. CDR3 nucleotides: TGCAGTGCTAGTTCAACCGGGACGACGAACACCGGGGAGCTGTTTTTT. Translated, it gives CSASSTGTTNTGELFF.

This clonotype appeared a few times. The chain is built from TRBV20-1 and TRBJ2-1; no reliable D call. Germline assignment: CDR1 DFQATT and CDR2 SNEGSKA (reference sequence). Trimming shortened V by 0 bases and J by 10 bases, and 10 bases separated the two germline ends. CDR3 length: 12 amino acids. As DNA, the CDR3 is TGCAGTGCTAGAGACTGGTTTCGAGAGCAGTTCTTC. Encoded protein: CSARDWFREQFF.

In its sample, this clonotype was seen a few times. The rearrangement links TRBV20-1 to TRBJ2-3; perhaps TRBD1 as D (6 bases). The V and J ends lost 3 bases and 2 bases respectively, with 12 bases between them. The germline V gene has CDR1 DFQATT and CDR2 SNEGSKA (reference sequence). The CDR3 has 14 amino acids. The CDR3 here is CSARHRVTTDTQYF. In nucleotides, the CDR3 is TGCAGTGCTAGGCACAGGGTCACCACAGATACGCAGTATTTT.

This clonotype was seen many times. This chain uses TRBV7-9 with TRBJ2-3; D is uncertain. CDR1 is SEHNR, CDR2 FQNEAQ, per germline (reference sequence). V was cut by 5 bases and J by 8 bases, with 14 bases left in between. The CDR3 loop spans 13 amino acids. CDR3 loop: CASSLKGVGTQYF. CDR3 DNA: TGTGCCAGCAGCCTAAAAGGAGTAGGTACGCAGTATTTT.

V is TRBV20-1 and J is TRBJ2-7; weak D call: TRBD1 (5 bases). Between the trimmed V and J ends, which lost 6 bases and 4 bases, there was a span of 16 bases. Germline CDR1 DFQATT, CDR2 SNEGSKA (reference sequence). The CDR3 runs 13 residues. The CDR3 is CSAMNVAGYEQYF. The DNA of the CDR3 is TGCAGTGCCATGAACGTGGCAGGGTACGAGCAGTACTTC.

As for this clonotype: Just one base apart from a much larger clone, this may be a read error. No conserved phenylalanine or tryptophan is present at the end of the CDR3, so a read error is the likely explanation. The CDR3 nucleotides read TGCGCCAGCAGCCCGGATGCAGGGTCCTACTCTGGAAACACCATATATTCT. Its protein is CASSPDAGSYSGNTIYS. The chain employs TRBV5-1 and TRBJ1-3; TRBD1 might be the D (5 bases). CDR3 size: 17 residues. The germline CDR1 and CDR2 sequences are SGHRS and YFSETQ. The V gene lost 4 bases and the J gene lost 0 bases, with 17 bases spanning the gap.

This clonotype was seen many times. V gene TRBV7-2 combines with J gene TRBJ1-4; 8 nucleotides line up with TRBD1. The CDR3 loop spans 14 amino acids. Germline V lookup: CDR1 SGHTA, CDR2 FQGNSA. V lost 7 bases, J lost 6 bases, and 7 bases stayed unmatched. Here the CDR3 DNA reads TGTGCCAGCACTGAGGCAGGGGGCTATGAAAAACTGTTTTTT. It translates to CASTEAGGYEKLFF. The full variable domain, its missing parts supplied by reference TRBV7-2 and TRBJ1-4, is GAGVSQSPSNKVTEKGKDVELRCDPISGHTALYWYRQSLGQGLEFLIYFQGNSAPDKSGLPSDRFSAERTGGSVSTLTIQRTQQEDSAVYLCASTEAGGYEKLFFGSGTQLSVL.

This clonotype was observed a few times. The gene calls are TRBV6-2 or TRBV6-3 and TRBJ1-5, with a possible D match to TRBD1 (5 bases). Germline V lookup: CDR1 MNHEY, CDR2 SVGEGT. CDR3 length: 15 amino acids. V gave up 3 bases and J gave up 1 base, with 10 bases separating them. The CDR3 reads CASSYWDGSNQPQHF. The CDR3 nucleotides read TGTGCCAGCAGTTATTGGGACGGGAGCAATCAGCCCCAGCATTTT.

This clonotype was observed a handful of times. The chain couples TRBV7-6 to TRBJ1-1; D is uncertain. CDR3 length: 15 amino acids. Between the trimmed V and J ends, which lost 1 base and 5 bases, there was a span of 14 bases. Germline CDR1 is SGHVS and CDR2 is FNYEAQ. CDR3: CASSLGGGLGTEAFF. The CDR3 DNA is TGTGCCAGCAGCTTAGGCGGCGGATTGGGGACTGAAGCTTTCTTT.

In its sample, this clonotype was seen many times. In nucleotides, the CDR3 is TGCAGTGCTAGAGATCTACTAGGCGGGAGGAAGAGGGATACGCAGTATTTT. Protein product: CSARDLLGGRKRDTQYF. The rearrangement joins TRBV20-1 to TRBJ2-3, with 8 positions matching TRBD2. Germline V gene lookup returns CDR1 DFQATT and CDR2 SNEGSKA (reference sequence). The V segment lost 0 bases and the J segment 6 bases; nucleotides outside the gene matches: 14. The CDR3 consists of 17 residues.

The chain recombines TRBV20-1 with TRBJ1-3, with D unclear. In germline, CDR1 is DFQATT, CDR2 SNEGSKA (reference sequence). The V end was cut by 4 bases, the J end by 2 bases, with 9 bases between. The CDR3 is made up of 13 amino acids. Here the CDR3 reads CSANREAGNTIYF. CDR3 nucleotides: TGCAGTGCTAATAGGGAGGCTGGAAACACCATATATTTT.

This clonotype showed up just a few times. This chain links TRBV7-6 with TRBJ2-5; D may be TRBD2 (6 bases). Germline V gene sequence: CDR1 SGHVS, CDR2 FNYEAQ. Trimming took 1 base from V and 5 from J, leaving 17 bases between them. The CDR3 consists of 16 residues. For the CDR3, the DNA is TGTGCCAGCAGCTTAGTACGTCCCGGGGGTTCGGAGACCCAGTACTTC. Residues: CASSLVRPGGSETQYF.

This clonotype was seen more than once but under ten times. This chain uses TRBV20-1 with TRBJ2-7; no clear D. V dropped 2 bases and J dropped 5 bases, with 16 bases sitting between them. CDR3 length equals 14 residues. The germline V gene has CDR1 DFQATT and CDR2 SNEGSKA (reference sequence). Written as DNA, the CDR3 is TGCAGTGCTAGAAATACAGTAGGGATCCACGAGCAGTACTTC. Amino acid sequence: CSARNTVGIHEQYF.

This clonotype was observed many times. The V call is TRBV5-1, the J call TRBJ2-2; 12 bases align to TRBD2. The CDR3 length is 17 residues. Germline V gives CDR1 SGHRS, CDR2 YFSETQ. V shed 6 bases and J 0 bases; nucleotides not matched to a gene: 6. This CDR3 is CASTLAGGPSNTGELFF. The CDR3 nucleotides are TGCGCCAGCACCCTAGCGGGAGGGCCGTCGAACACCGGGGAGCTGTTTTTT.

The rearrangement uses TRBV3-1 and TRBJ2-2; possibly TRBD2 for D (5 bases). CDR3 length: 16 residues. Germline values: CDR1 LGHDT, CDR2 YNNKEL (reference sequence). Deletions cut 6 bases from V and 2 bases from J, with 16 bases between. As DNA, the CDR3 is TGTGCCAGCAGTCAATACTTGACGGGAAACACCGGGGAGCTGTTTTTT. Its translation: CASSQYLTGNTGELFF.

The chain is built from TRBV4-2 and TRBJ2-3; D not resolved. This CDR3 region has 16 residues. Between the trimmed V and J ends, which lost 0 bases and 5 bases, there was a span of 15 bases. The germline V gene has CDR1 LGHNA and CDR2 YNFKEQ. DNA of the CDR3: TGTGCCAGCAGCCAAGACGGATGGGCAGCCAAAGATACGCAGTATTTT. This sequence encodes CASSQDGWAAKDTQYF.

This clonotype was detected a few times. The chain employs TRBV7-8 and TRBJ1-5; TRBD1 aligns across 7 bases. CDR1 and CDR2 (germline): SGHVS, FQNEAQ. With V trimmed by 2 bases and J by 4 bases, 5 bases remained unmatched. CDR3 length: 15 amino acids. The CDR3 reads CASSLRDSWNQPQHF. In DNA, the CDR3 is TGTGCCAGCAGCTTAAGGGACAGTTGGAATCAGCCCCAGCATTTT.

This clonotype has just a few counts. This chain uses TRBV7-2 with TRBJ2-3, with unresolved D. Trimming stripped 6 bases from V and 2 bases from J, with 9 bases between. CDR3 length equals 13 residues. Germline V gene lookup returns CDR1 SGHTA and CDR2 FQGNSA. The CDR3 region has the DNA TGTGCCAGCAGTTTTGACCCCACAGATACGCAGTATTTT. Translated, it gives CASSFDPTDTQYF.

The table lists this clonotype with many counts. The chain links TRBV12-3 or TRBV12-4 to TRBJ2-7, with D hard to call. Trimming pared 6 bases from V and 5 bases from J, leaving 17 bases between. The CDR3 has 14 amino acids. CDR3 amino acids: CASSLPPGIDEQYF. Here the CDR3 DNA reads TGTGCCAGCAGCCTACCCCCGGGTATCGACGAGCAGTACTTC.

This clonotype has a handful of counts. This CDR3 is CAWSEGSEKLFF. In nucleotides, the CDR3 is TGTGCCTGGAGTGAAGGGTCAGAAAAACTGTTTTTT. This chain uses TRBV30 with TRBJ1-4; D gene uncertain. The germline CDR1 and CDR2 sequences are GTSNPN and SVGIG (reference sequence). The V and J ends lost 1 base and 8 bases respectively, with 8 bases between them. The CDR3 sequence is 12 residues long.

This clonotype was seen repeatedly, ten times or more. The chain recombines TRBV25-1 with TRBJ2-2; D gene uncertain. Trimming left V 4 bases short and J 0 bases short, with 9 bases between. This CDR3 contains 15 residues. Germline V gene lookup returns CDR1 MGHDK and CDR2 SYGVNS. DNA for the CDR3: TGTGCCAGCAGTGGGATATCCCCGAACACCGGGGAGCTGTTTTTT. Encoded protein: CASSGISPNTGELFF.

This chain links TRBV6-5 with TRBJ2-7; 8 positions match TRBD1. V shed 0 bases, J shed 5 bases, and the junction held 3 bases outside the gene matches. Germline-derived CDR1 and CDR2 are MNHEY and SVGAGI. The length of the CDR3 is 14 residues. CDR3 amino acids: CASSYSQGANEQYV. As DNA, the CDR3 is TGTGCCAGCAGTTACTCCCAGGGGGCGAACGAGCAGTACGTC.

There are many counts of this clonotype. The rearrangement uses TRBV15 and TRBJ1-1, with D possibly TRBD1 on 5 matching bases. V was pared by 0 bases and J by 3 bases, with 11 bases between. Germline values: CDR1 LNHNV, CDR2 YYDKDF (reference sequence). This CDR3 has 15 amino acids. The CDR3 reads CATSRDPGWDTEAFF. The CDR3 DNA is TGTGCCACCAGCAGAGATCCAGGGTGGGACACTGAAGCTTTCTTT. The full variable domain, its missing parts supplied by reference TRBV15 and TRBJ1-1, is DAMVIQNPRYQVTQFGKPVTLSCSQTLNHNVMYWYQQKSSQAPKLLFHYYDKDFNNEADTPDNFQSRRPNTSFCFLDIRSPGLGDTAMYLCATSRDPGWDTEAFFGQGTRLTVV.

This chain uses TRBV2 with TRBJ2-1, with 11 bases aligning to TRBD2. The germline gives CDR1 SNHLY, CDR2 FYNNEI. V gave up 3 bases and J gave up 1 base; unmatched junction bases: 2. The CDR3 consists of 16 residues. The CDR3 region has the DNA TGTGCCAGCAGTGACCCTAGCGGGGGGTCCTACAATGAGCAGTTCTTC. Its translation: CASSDPSGGSYNEQFF. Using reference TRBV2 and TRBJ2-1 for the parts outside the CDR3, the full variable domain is EPEVTQTPSHQVTQMGQEVILRCVPISNHLYFYWYRQILGQKVEFLVSFYNNEISEKSEIFDDQFSVERPDGSNFTLKIRSTKLEDSAMYFCASSDPSGGSYNEQFFGPGTRLTVL.

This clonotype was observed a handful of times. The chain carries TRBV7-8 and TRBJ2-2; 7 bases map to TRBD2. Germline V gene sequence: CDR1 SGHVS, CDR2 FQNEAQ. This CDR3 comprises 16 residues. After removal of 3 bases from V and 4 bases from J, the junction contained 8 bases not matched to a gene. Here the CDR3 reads CASSFRASGITGELFF. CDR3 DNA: TGTGCCAGCAGCTTTAGGGCTAGCGGAATCACCGGGGAGCTGTTTTTT.

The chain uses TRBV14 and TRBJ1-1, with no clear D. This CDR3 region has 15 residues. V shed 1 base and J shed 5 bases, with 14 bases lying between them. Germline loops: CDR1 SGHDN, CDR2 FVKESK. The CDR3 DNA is TGTGCCAGCAGCCAAGTAGGGAGGGCGTGGACTGAAGCTTTCTTT. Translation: CASSQVGRAWTEAFF.